This T cell receptor beta chain was identified in a study of T cell responses to AZD1222 COVID-19 vaccine. The method was immunoSEQ multiplex PCR; TCRdb's version includes in-frame clones alone and lacks a portion of them. The sample lists 90,000 to 150,000 clones; about 91% were seen once. The CDR3 length is 16 residues. In germline, CDR1 is MNHEY, CDR2 SVGAGI. Trimming stripped 4 bases from V and 0 bases from J, with 15 bases between. This sample comprised peripheral blood, obtained on day 0 of AZD1222 vaccination. The source is an adult in good health. This chain uses TRBV6-5 with TRBJ1-2; D remains ambiguous. CDR3 nucleotides: TGTGCCAGCAGTTTAGAGATGGTCACTGCTAACTATGGCTACACCTTC. Protein sequence: CASSLEMVTANYGYTF.